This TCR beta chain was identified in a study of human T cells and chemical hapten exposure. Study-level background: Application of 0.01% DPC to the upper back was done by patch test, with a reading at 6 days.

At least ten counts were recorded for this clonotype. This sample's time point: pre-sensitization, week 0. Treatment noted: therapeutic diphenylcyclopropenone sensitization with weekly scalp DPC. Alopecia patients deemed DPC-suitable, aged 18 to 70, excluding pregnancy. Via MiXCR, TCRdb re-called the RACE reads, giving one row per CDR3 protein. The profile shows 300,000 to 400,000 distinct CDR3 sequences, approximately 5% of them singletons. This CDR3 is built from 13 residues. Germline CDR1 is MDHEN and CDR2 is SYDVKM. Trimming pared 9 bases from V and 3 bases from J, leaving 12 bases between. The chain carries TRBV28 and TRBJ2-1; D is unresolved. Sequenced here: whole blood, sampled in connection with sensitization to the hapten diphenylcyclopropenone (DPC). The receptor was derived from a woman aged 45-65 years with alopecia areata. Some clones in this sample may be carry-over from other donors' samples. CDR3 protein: CASQGVLYNEQFF. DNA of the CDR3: TGTGCCAGTCAAGGAGTTCTCTACAATGAGCAGTTCTTC.